A selection of T cell receptor beta chains follows, all from one sample in a study of beta chain features in type 1 diabetes. The data were produced by immunoSEQ multiplex PCR, yet TCRdb's version contains in-frame clones alone and is incomplete. Altogether 200,000 to 300,000 clones are present, roughly a tenth being singletons, with the ten largest covering approximately 0.017%. The specimen was naive CD4+ T cells from blood. These TCRs come from a man aged 25 to 40 with type 1 diabetes. CDR3s include the opening cysteine and the closing phenylalanine or tryptophan. A D gene is named only where the DNA matches it firmly. The listing skips clone size in some rows; elsewhere it reads once, few, many or a size class.

v_call: TRBV7-2; j_call: TRBJ2-3; clone_size: .; d_call: .; cdr3_aa: CASSLEGGAGTQYF; cdr3_nt: TGTGCCAGCAGCTTAGAAGGGGGGGCGGGAACGCAGTATTTT
v_call: TRBV9; j_call: TRBJ2-5; clone_size: .; d_call: .; cdr3_aa: CASSVDVRGETQYF; cdr3_nt: TGTGCCAGCAGCGTAGACGTCAGGGGTGAGACCCAGTACTTC
v_call: TRBV2; j_call: TRBJ2-5; clone_size: .; d_call: .; cdr3_aa: CASSVSAKTQYF; cdr3_nt: TGTGCCAGCAGTGTGAGCGCGAAGACCCAGTACTTC
v_call: TRBV2; j_call: TRBJ1-5; clone_size: .; d_call: .; cdr3_aa: CASSGDTANQPQHF; cdr3_nt: TGTGCCAGCAGCGGGGACACTGCCAATCAGCCCCAGCATTTT
v_call: TRBV7-2; j_call: TRBJ2-1; clone_size: .; d_call: TRBD1; cdr3_aa: CASSLRTRDRGPDEQFF; cdr3_nt: TGTGCCAGCAGCTTACGGACAAGGGACAGGGGGCCGGATGAGCAGTTCTTC
v_call: TRBV9; j_call: TRBJ2-1; clone_size: .; d_call: .; cdr3_aa: CASSEGYNEQFF; cdr3_nt: TGTGCCAGCAGCGAGGGGTACAATGAGCAGTTCTTC
v_call: TRBV2; j_call: TRBJ2-7; clone_size: .; d_call: .; cdr3_aa: CASSGSGYEQYF; cdr3_nt: TGTGCCAGCAGTGGGTCAGGGTACGAGCAGTACTTC
v_call: TRBV15; j_call: TRBJ1-2; clone_size: .; d_call: .; cdr3_aa: CATSRSFQDYGYTF; cdr3_nt: TGTGCCACCAGCAGGTCCTTCCAGGACTATGGCTACACCTTC
v_call: TRBV9; j_call: TRBJ1-2; clone_size: few; d_call: TRBD1; cdr3_aa: CASSVGQGNYGYTF; cdr3_nt: TGTGCCAGCAGCGTGGGACAGGGGAACTATGGCTACACCTTC
v_call: TRBV6-6; j_call: TRBJ1-6; clone_size: few; d_call: TRBD1; cdr3_aa: CASGQQGRSPLHF; cdr3_nt: TGTGCCAGCGGACAACAGGGGCGGTCACCCCTCCACTTT
v_call: TRBV25-1; j_call: TRBJ2-2; clone_size: few; d_call: TRBD1; cdr3_aa: CASSESGRGRTGELFF; cdr3_nt: TGTGCCAGCAGTGAATCAGGCAGGGGGCGGACCGGGGAGCTGTTTTTT